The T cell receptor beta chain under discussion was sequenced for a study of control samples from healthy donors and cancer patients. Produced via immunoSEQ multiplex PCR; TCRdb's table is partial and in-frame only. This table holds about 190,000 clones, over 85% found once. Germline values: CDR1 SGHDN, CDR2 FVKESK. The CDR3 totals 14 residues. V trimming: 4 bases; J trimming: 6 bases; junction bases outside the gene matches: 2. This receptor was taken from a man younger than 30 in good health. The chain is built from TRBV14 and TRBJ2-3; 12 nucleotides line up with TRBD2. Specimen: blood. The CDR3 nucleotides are TGTGCCAGCAGCCGCGGGACTAGCGGGGATACGCAGTATTTT. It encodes CASSRGTSGDTQYF.